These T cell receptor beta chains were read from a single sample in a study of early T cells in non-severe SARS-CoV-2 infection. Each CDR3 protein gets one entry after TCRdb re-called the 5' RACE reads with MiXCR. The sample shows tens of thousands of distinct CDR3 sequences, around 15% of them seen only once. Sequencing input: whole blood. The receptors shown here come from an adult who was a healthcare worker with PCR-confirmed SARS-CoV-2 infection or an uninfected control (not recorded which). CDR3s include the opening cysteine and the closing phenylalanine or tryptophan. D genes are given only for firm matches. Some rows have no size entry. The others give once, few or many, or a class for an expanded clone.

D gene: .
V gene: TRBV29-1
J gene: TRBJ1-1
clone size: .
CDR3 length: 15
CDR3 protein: CSVGRFRGGNTEAFF
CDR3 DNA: TGCAGCGTTGGACGATTCAGGGGAGGAAACACTGAAGCTTTCTTT

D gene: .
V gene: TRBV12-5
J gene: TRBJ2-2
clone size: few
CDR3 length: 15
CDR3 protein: CASGFVLENTGELFF
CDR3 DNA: TGTGCTAGTGGTTTTGTCTTAGAGAACACCGGGGAGCTGTTTTTT

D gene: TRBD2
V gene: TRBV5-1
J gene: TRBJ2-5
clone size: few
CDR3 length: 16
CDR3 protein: CASSLEPAGGQETQYF
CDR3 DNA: TGCGCCAGCAGCTTGGAGCCAGCGGGGGGGCAAGAGACCCAGTACTTC

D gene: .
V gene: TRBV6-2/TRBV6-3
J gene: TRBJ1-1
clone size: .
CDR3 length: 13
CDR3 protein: CASSPSGQPEAFF
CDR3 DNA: TGTGCCAGCAGTCCTTCCGGACAGCCTGAAGCTTTCTTT

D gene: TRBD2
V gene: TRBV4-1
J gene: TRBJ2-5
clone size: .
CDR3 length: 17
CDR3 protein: CASSHHLVWAGEETQYF
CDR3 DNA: TGCGCCAGCAGCCACCACCTAGTCTGGGCGGGGGAAGAGACCCAGTACTTC

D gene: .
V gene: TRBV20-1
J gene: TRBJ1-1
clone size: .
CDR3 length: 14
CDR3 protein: CSARGVERDTEAFF
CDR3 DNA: TGCAGTGCTCGGGGAGTAGAGAGGGACACTGAAGCTTTCTTT

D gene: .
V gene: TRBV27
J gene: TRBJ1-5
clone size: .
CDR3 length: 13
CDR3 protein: CASSLGDYQPQHF
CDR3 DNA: TGTGCCAGCAGTTTAGGGGACTATCAGCCCCAGCATTTT

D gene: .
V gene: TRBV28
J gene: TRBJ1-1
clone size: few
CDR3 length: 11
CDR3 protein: CASSITVKAFF
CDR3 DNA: TGTGCCAGCAGTATTACAGTGAAAGCTTTCTTT

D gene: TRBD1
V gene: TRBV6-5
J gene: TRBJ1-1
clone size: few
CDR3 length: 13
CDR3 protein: CASRTTGEAEAFF
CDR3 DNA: TGTGCCAGCAGAACGACAGGGGAGGCCGAAGCTTTCTTT

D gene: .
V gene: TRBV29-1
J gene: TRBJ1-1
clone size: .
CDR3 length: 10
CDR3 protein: CSVEAAEAFF
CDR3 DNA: TGCAGCGTTGAGGCAGCTGAAGCTTTCTTT

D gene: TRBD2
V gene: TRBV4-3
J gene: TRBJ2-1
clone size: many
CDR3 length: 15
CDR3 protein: CASSPTSGDYNEQFF
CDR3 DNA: TGCGCCAGCAGCCCGACTAGCGGGGACTACAATGAGCAGTTCTTC

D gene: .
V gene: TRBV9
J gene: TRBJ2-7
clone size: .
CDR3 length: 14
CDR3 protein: CASSLGTVAYEQYF
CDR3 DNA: TGTGCCAGCAGCCTCGGGACTGTAGCCTACGAGCAGTACTTC

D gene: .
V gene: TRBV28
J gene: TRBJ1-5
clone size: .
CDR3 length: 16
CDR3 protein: CASSPSDLYGNQPQHF
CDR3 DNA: TGTGCCAGCAGTCCCTCCGACCTATACGGCAATCAGCCCCAGCATTTT

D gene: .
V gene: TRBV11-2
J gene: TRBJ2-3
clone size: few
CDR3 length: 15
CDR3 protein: CASSLAAHGTDTQYF
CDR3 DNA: TGTGCCAGCAGCTTAGCGGCCCACGGGACAGATACGCAGTATTTT

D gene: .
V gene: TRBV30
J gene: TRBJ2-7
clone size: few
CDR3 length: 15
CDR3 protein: CAWSAPRDGSYEQYF
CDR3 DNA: TGTGCCTGGAGTGCCCCCCGGGACGGCTCCTACGAGCAGTACTTC

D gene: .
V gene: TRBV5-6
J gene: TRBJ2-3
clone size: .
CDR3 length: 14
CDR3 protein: CASSPPWTTDTQYF
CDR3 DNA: TGTGCCAGCAGCCCCCCCTGGACCACAGATACGCAGTATTTT

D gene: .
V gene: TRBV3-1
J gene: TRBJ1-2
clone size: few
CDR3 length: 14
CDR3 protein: CASSQGAGSYGYTF
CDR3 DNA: TGTGCCAGCAGCCAAGGGGCAGGGAGCTATGGCTACACCTTC

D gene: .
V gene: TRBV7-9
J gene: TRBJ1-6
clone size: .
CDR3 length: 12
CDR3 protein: CASSLVQRPLHF
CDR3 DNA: TGTGCCAGCAGCTTAGTCCAACGACCCCTCCACTTT

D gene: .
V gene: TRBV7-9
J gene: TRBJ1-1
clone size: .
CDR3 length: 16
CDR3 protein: CASSFQQENPHSGAFF
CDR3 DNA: TGTGCCAGCAGCTTTCAACAGGAAAATCCCCATAGCGGAGCTTTCTTT

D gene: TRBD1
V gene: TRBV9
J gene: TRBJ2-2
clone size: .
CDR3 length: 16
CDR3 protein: CASSVDGRGRTGELFF
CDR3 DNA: TGTGCCAGCAGCGTAGATGGAAGGGGGCGAACCGGGGAGCTGTTTTTT

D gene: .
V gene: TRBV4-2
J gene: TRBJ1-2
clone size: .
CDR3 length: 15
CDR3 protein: CASSQDQGVADGYTF
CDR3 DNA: TGTGCCAGCAGCCAAGATCAGGGCGTTGCAGATGGCTACACCTTC

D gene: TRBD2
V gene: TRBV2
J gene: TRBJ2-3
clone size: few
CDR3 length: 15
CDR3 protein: CASTQLAGLTDTQYF
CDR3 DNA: TGTGCCAGCACCCAACTAGCGGGTCTCACAGATACGCAGTATTTT

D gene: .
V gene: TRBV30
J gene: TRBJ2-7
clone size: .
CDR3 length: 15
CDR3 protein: CAWSLGTASSYEQYF
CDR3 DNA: TGTGCCTGGAGTCTAGGGACGGCGAGCTCCTACGAGCAGTACTTC

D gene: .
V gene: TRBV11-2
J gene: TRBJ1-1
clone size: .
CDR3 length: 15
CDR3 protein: CASSQTGTYPTEAFF
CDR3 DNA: TGTGCCAGCAGCCAGACGGGGACCTACCCCACTGAAGCTTTCTTT

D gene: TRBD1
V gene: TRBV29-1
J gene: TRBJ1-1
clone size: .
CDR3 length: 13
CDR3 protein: CSVEKGANTEAFF
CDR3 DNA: TGCAGCGTTGAGAAGGGGGCGAATACTGAAGCTTTCTTT

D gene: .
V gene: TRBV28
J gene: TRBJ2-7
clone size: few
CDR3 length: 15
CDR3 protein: CASRNAGTLAYEQYF
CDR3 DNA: TGTGCCAGCAGGAACGCCGGGACACTAGCCTACGAGCAGTACTTC

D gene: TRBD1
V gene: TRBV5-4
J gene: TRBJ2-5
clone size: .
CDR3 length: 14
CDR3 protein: CASSLPGQQETQYF
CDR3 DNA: TGTGCCAGCAGCTTACCGGGACAGCAAGAGACCCAGTACTTC

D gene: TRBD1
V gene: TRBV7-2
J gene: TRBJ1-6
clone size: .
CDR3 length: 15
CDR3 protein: CASSLRQGDASPLHF
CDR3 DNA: TGTGCCAGCAGCTTACGCCAGGGGGATGCTTCACCCCTCCACTTT

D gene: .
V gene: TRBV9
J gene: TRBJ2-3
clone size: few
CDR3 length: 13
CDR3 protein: CASSVTPTDTQYF
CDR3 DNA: TGTGCCAGCAGCGTAACCCCCACAGATACGCAGTATTTT

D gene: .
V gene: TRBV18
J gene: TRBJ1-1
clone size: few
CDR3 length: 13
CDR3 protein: CASSQGGDTEAFF
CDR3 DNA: TGTGCCAGCTCACAGGGGGGGGACACTGAAGCTTTCTTT

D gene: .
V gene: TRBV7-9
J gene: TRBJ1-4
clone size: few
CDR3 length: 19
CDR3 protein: CASSPQTPYDGSANEKLFF
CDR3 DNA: TGTGCCAGCAGCCCACAGACACCGTACGATGGAAGTGCTAATGAAAAACTGTTTTTT

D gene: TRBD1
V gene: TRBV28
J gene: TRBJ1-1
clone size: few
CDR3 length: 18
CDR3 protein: CASSLYRGKGPLNTEAFF
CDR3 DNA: TGTGCCAGCAGTTTATACAGGGGGAAGGGCCCCCTGAACACTGAAGCTTTCTTT

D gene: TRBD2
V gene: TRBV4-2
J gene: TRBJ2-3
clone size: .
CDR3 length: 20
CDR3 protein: CASSQDSPRWSGGRTDTQYF
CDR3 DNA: TGTGCCAGCAGCCAAGATTCCCCTCGGTGGAGCGGGGGACGTACAGATACGCAGTATTTT

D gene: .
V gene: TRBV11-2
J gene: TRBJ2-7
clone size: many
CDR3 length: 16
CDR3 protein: CASRQPTGHLSYEQYF
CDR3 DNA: TGTGCCAGCAGACAACCGACGGGACACCTCTCCTACGAGCAGTACTTC

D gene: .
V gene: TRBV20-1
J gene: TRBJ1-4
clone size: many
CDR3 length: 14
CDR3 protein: CSARDLGIGEKLFF
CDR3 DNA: TGCAGTGCTAGAGATCTGGGTATTGGAGAAAAACTGTTTTTT

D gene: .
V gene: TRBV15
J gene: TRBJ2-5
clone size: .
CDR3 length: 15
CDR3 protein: CATSLDGQSQETQYF
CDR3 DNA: TGTGCCACCAGCCTGGACGGGCAAAGTCAAGAGACCCAGTACTTC

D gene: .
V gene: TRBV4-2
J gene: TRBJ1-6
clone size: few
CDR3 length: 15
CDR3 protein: CASSQEVGWNSPLHF
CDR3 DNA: TGTGCCAGCAGCCAAGAAGTGGGGTGGAATTCACCCCTCCACTTT

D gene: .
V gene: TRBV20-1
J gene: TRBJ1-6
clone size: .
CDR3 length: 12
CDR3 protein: CSAAGLNSPLHF
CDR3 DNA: TGCAGTGCTGCAGGTTTGAATTCACCCCTCCACTTT

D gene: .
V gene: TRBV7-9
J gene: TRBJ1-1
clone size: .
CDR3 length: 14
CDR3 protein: CASSLVVLSLEAFF
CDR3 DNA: TGTGCCAGCAGCTTGGTAGTATTGTCACTTGAAGCTTTCTTT

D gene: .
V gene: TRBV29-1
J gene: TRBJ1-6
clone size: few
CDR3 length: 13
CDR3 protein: CSVGPDLNSPLHF
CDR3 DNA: TGCAGCGTCGGCCCAGACCTTAATTCACCCCTCCACTTT

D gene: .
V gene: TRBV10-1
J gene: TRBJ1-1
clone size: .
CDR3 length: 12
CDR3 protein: CASSETYTEAFF
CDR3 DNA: TGCGCCAGCAGTGAGACATACACTGAAGCTTTCTTT

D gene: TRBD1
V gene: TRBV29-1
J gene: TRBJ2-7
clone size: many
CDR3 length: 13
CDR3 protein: CSTTGTGTYEQYF
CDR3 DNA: TGCAGTACGACCGGGACAGGGACCTACGAGCAGTACTTC

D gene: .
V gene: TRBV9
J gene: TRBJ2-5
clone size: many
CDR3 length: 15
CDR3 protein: CASSVVNSGMETQYF
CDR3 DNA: TGTGCCAGCAGCGTAGTGAACAGTGGTATGGAGACCCAGTACTTC

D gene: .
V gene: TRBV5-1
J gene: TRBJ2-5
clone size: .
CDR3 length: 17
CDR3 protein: CASSSKTREGFTETQYF
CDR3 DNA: TGCGCCAGCAGCTCGAAAACGCGCGAGGGCTTTACAGAGACCCAGTACTTC

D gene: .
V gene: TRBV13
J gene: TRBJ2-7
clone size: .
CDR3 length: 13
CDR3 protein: CASSLASAYEQYF
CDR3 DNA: TGTGCCAGCAGCTTAGCTAGCGCGTACGAGCAGTACTTC

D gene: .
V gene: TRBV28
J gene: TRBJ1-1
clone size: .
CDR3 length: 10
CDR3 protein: CASIGTEAFF
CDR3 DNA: TGTGCCAGCATTGGGACTGAAGCTTTCTTT

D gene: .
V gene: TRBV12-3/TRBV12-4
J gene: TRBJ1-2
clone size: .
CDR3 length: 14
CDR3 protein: CATIRDTINYGYTF
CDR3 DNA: TGTGCCACAATCCGGGACACCATTAACTATGGCTACACCTTC

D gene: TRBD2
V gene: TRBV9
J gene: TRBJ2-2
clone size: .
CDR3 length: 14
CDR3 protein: CASRTSGNTGELFF
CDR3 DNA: TGTGCCAGTCGCACTAGCGGAAACACCGGGGAGCTGTTTTTT

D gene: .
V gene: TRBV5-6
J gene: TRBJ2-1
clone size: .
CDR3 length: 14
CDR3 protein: CASMDRHPYNEQFF
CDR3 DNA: TGTGCCAGCATGGACCGACACCCGTACAATGAGCAGTTCTTC

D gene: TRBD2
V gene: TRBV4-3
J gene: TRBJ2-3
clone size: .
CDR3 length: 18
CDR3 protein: CASSQDPSTSGGADTQYF
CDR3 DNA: TGCGCCAGCAGCCAAGATCCTTCTACTAGCGGGGGCGCAGATACGCAGTATTTT

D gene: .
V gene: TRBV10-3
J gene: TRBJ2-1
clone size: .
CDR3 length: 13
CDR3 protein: CAISELVDNEQFF
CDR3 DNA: TGTGCCATCAGTGAATTGGTGGACAATGAGCAGTTCTTC